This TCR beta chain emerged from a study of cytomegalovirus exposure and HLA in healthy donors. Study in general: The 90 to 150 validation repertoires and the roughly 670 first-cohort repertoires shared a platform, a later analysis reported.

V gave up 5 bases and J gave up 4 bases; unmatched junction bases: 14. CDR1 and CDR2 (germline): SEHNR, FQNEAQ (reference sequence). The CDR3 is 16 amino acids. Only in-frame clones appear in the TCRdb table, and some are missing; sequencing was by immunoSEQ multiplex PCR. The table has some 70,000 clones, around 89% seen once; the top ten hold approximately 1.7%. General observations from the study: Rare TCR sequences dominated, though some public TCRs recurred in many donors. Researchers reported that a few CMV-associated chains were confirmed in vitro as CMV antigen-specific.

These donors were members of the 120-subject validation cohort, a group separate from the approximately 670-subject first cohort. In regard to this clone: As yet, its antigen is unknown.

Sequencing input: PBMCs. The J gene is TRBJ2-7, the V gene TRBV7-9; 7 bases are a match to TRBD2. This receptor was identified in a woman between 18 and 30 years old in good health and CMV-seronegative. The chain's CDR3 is CASSPWGGVGFYEQYF. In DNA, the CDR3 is TGTGCCAGCAGCCCCTGGGGGGGGGTGGGTTTTTACGAGCAGTACTTC.